The 18 T cell receptor beta chains listed next were all sequenced from one sample in a study of OX40 agonist ivuxolimab in advanced cancers. Libraries came from the immunoSEQ multiplex PCR assay. TCRdb stores this immuneACCESS table with in-frame sequences only. Part of the clones is absent; in the studies checked, under half of the shortfall reflects unresolved V genes, and no reason is known for the rest. Here the sample has approximately 66,000 clones; around 88% occur a single time. The top ten clonotypes cover around 0.56% of the sample. The starting material was CD4+ or CD8+ T cells sorted from blood, obtained in a trial of the OX40 agonist ivuxolimab. These receptors originate from an adult with an advanced solid tumor such as melanoma, head and neck, liver or kidney cancer.

The chain is built from TRBV6-5 and TRBJ2-1, with TRBD2 as a possible D gene (7 bases). V lost 6 bases and J lost 6, with 15 bases in between. Germline CDR1 is MNHEY and CDR2 is SVGAGI. The CDR3 covers 14 residues. Here the CDR3 reads CASRGGGKANEQFF. The CDR3 nucleotides are TGTGCCAGCAGGGGAGGGGGTAAAGCCAATGAGCAGTTCTTC.

V usage is TRBV5-1 and J usage is TRBJ1-2; D not resolved. This CDR3 spans 13 amino acids. Trimming left V 4 bases short and J 6 bases short, with 13 bases between. CDR1 and CDR2 (germline): SGHRS, YFSETQ. The CDR3 sequence is CASSPVGSDGYTF. The CDR3 DNA sequence: TGCGCCAGCAGCCCAGTCGGATCGGATGGCTACACCTTC.

The rearrangement joins TRBV18 to TRBJ2-7, with D maybe TRBD1 (5 bases). In germline, CDR1 is KGHSH, CDR2 LQKENI. V dropped 2 bases and J dropped 7 bases, with 12 bases sitting between them. The CDR3 runs to 13 residues. As DNA, the CDR3 is TGTGCCAGCTCACCAAGCCCAAAGGGGGAGCAGTACTTC. Translated, it gives CASSPSPKGEQYF.

The chain employs TRBV5-1 and TRBJ2-3, with 13 nucleotides matching TRBD2. Trimming at V came to 4 bases and at J to 0 bases, leaving 8 bases not matched to a gene. CDR1 is SGHRS and CDR2 is YFSETQ in the germline V gene. CDR3 length: 18 residues. The CDR3 loop is CASSHGLAGAGSTDTQYF. The CDR3 coding sequence is TGCGCCAGCAGCCATGGACTAGCGGGGGCGGGGAGCACAGATACGCAGTATTTT.

CDR3: CASSSRGPEAFF. The CDR3 region has the DNA TGTGCCAGCAGCTCTAGGGGTCCTGAAGCTTTCTTT. V and J are TRBV7-2 and TRBJ1-1, with TRBD1 as a possible D gene (5 bases). V gave up 4 bases and J gave up 6 bases, with 9 bases separating them. The CDR3 totals 12 residues. CDR1 and CDR2 from the germline V gene are SGHTA and FQGNSA.

The chain joins TRBV7-8 to TRBJ2-3, with TRBD2 matching over 7 bases. J gave up 10 bases and V 5 bases, and 9 bases lay outside the gene matches. CDR3 length: 13 amino acids. The germline V gene has CDR1 SGHVS and CDR2 FQNEAQ. Here the CDR3 DNA reads TGTGCCAGCAGCCTTCCGGGACTAACAGCGCAGTATTTT. This codes for CASSLPGLTAQYF.

The rearrangement links TRBV18 to TRBJ2-7, with TRBD1 as a possible D gene (7 bases). In germline, CDR1 is KGHSH, CDR2 LQKENI. This CDR3 is 15 amino acids long. With 3 bases removed from V and 9 bases from J, the gap between germline ends came to 21 bases. The CDR3 region is CASSPETRGASGQYF. For the CDR3, the DNA is TGTGCCAGCTCACCCGAAACCAGGGGGGCCAGTGGGCAGTACTTC.

V is TRBV7-8 and J is TRBJ2-2; tentatively, D is TRBD1 (5 bases). The CDR3 sequence is 14 residues long. The V gene lost 5 bases and the J gene lost 4 bases, with 11 bases spanning the gap. From germline, CDR1 is SGHVS and CDR2 FQNEAQ. The CDR3 nucleotides read TGTGCCAGCAGCCAGACCCAGGGCACCGGGGAGCTGTTTTTT. Amino acid sequence: CASSQTQGTGELFF.

V usage is TRBV23-1 and J usage is TRBJ1-3; 7 bases agree with TRBD1. Being an ORF, TRBV23-1 has a function that is uncertain. The CDR3 contains 16 residues. V gave up 4 bases and J gave up 0 bases; unmatched junction bases: 6. CDR3: CASSLSRDSSGNTIYF. As DNA, the CDR3 is TGCGCCAGCAGTCTCTCTCGGGACAGCTCTGGAAACACCATATATTTT.

The chain has TRBV19 and TRBJ1-4, with D uncertain. The CDR3 is 15 amino acids. The V and J ends lost 1 base and 7 bases respectively, with 13 bases between them. CDR1 is LNHDA, CDR2 SQIVND, per germline (reference sequence). CDR3 residues: CASSIAGPAGEKLFF. In DNA form, the CDR3 reads TGTGCCAGTAGTATAGCGGGTCCGGCGGGTGAAAAACTGTTTTTT.

The V gene is TRBV15, the J gene TRBJ1-2, with a possible D match to TRBD1 (5 bases). Germline CDR1 is LNHNV and CDR2 is YYDKDF (reference sequence). The CDR3 covers 13 residues. Trimming removed 0 bases at V and 6 bases at J, with 8 bases between. For the CDR3, the DNA is TGTGCCACCAGCAGAGATTGGACAAATGGCTACACCTTC. Residues: CATSRDWTNGYTF.

The chain combines TRBV5-4 with TRBJ2-3; 11 positions agree with TRBD1. V was pared by 4 bases and J by 5 bases, with 6 bases of the junction left unmatched. CDR3 length equals 15 residues. Per the germline V gene, CDR1 is SGHNT and CDR2 is YYREEE (reference sequence). The CDR3 nucleotides read TGTGCCAGCAGCACGGGACAGGGGGGTCTAGATACGCAGTATTTT. Protein product: CASSTGQGGLDTQYF.

This chain joins TRBV7-7 and TRBJ2-7, with a weak D call TRBD1 (6 bases). V lost 4 bases to trimming and J lost 2 bases, with 9 bases between them. The V gene's germline CDR1 is SSHAT and CDR2 FNYEAQ (reference sequence). This CDR3 comprises 13 residues. The chain's CDR3 is CASSSGVAYEQYF. The CDR3, as DNA: TGTGCCAGCAGCTCAGGGGTAGCCTACGAGCAGTACTTC.

The chain links TRBV2 to TRBJ2-2, with TRBD1 as a possible D gene (5 bases). This CDR3 has 13 amino acids. Trimming took off 7 bases at V and 4 bases at J, with 10 bases between the two ends. CDR1 is SNHLY and CDR2 is FYNNEI in the germline V gene. The CDR3 spells CASTGSGTGELFF. The CDR3 coding sequence is TGTGCCAGCACAGGGTCGGGCACCGGGGAGCTGTTTTTT.

This clone came up a few times. CDR3 nucleotides: TGTGCCCGAACCACAGGCAGCTATGGCTACACCTTC. Its translation: CARTTGSYGYTF. The J gene is TRBJ1-2, the V gene TRBV2; TRBD1 is a possible D gene (5 bases). Deletions cut 11 bases from V and 4 bases from J, with 14 bases between. There are 12 residues in the CDR3. Germline CDR1 SNHLY, CDR2 FYNNEI.

The chain employs TRBV27 and TRBJ2-2; no definite D call. The germline V gene has CDR1 MNHEY and CDR2 SMNVEV (reference sequence). This CDR3 spans 12 amino acids. V dropped 6 bases and J dropped 4 bases, with 6 bases sitting between them. CDR3 sequence: CASSLTTGELFF. Written as DNA, the CDR3 is TGTGCCAGCAGCCTGACCACCGGGGAGCTGTTTTTT.

The chain uses TRBV10-3 and TRBJ2-1; 7 nucleotides agree with TRBD1. CDR1 is ENHRY and CDR2 is SYGVKD in the germline V gene. The V segment lost 7 bases and the J segment 4 bases; nucleotides outside the gene matches: 7. The CDR3 covers 14 residues. CDR3 in amino acids: CAITSQGVYNEQFF. CDR3 DNA: TGTGCCATCACCAGCCAGGGGGTATACAATGAGCAGTTCTTC.

J is TRBJ2-1 and V is TRBV7-2, with 8 bases aligning to TRBD2. The CDR3 has 15 amino acids. With 1 base clipped from V and 2 bases from J, the junction kept 1 base outside the gene matches. Germline V gene data show CDR1 as SGHTA and CDR2 as FQGNSA. CDR3 amino acids: CASSLGTSTYNEQFF. The CDR3 DNA follows: TGTGCCAGCAGCTTAGGGACTAGCACCTACAATGAGCAGTTCTTC.